The 15 T cell receptor beta chains given below trace back to one sample, sequenced in a study of a mutant IDH1 vaccine in newly diagnosed glioma. Time point indicated: week 5, during vaccination. With topical imiquimod, each dose of the vaccine consisted of 300 ug of mutant IDH1 20-mer peptide. Their target antigens are unknown. Using immunoSEQ multiplex PCR, the repertoire was profiled, and TCRdb retains in-frame clones only, with some absent. The table records 32,000 or so clones, about 80% of them present only once. The sequenced sample was PBMCs, obtained from a glioma patient whose treatment included an IDH1 peptide vaccine. The receptors originated from a man aged 30 to 45 with glioma.

V and J are TRBV7-9 and TRBJ2-3; 9 bases are shared with TRBD2. CDR1 is SEHNR, CDR2 FQNEAQ, per germline (reference sequence). The CDR3 extends over 19 amino acids. V lost 5 bases, J lost 5 bases, and 20 bases stayed unmatched. DNA of the CDR3: TGTGCCAGCAGCGCCGGGGTGGTAGCGGGGGCGCACGGAAAAGATACGCAGTATTTT. Its translation is CASSAGVVAGAHGKDTQYF.

This chain joins TRBV27 and TRBJ1-5; TRBD1 is a possible D gene (5 bases). Trimming cost V 2 bases and J 7 bases, with 15 bases left between them. The CDR3 runs to 15 residues. Germline V gives CDR1 MNHEY, CDR2 SMNVEV (reference sequence). The CDR3 DNA reads as TGTGCCAGCAGTTTAGACAGACGGGCCGGGCAGCCCCAGCATTTT. Its protein is CASSLDRRAGQPQHF.

The J gene is TRBJ2-3, the V gene TRBV4-1; 8 bases map to TRBD2. The J segment lost 2 bases and the V segment lost 3 bases, leaving 4 bases of the junction unmatched. Germline CDR1 and CDR2: MGHRA and YSYEKL. This CDR3 is 15 amino acids long. Here the CDR3 DNA reads TGCGCCAGCAGCCAGCGGGGGGTCGACACAGATACGCAGTATTTT. Amino acid sequence: CASSQRGVDTDTQYF.

The genes are TRBV6-6 and TRBJ1-1; unclear D gene. V was pared by 7 bases and J by 1 base, with 10 bases between. Per germline, CDR1 MNHNY and CDR2 SVGAGI (reference sequence). This CDR3 region has 13 residues. The CDR3 loop reads CASTALWNTEAFF. The CDR3 coding sequence is TGTGCCAGCACCGCCCTTTGGAACACTGAAGCTTTCTTT.

CDR3 amino acids: CASSQDGGGVNEKLFF. DNA of the CDR3: TGTGCCAGCAGCCAAGATGGCGGGGGCGTGAATGAAAAACTGTTTTTT. This sequence joins TRBV14 and TRBJ1-4; D perhaps matches TRBD1 (6 bases). The CDR3 consists of 16 residues. Trimming left V 0 bases short and J 5 bases short, with 13 bases between. The germline V gene has CDR1 SGHDN and CDR2 FVKESK.

This clone was seen a single time. The gene calls are TRBV5-5 and TRBJ1-1, with D hard to call. The CDR3 has 12 amino acids. V lost 4 bases, J lost 4 bases, and 8 bases lay in between. Germline V CDR1 and CDR2: SGHKS, YYEKEE (reference sequence). This chain's CDR3 is CASSAAGTEAFF. The DNA of the CDR3 is TGTGCCAGCAGCGCGGCGGGCACTGAAGCTTTCTTT. Together with reference TRBV5-5 and TRBJ1-1, the CDR3 gives the full variable domain: DAGVTQSPTHLIKTRGQQVTLRCSPISGHKSVSWYQQVLGQGPQFIFQYYEKEERGRGNFPDRFSARQFPNYSSELNVNALLLGDSALYLCASSAAGTEAFFGQGTRLTVV.

V gene TRBV10-3 combines with J gene TRBJ2-7; D remains unclear. The CDR3 is made up of 12 amino acids. Germline values: CDR1 ENHRY, CDR2 SYGVKD. V was clipped by 3 bases and J by 3 bases, with 6 bases between them. In nucleotides, the CDR3 is TGTGCCATCAGTGAAGGGTTCTACGAGCAGTACTTC. Protein sequence: CAISEGFYEQYF.

The chain is built from TRBV10-3 and TRBJ2-7; TRBD1 aligns across 8 bases. Germline loops: CDR1 ENHRY, CDR2 SYGVKD. The CDR3 consists of 14 residues. Germline trimming cut 5 bases from V and 1 base from J; bases unmatched to any gene: 4. The CDR3: CAISPGGASYEQYF. The CDR3 coding sequence is TGTGCCATCAGTCCAGGGGGCGCGTCCTACGAGCAGTACTTC.

The chain couples TRBV6-5 to TRBJ2-3; 7 nucleotides line up with TRBD2. V gave up 5 bases and J gave up 0 bases; unmatched junction bases: 5. The germline V gene has CDR1 MNHEY and CDR2 SVGAGI. This CDR3 contains 15 residues. The CDR3 here is CASSLSGPSTDTQYF. Written as DNA, the CDR3 is TGTGCCAGCAGTCTTAGCGGGCCTAGCACAGATACGCAGTATTTT.

This rearrangement joins TRBV5-1 to TRBJ1-1, with a weak D call TRBD1 (5 bases). The CDR3 is made up of 12 amino acids. The germline V gene encodes CDR1 SGHRS and CDR2 YFSETQ. V was shortened by 1 base and J by 8 bases, with 9 bases between the two germline ends. The CDR3 loop reads CASSLLEGEAFF. CDR3 bases: TGCGCCAGCAGCTTGTTGGAGGGGGAAGCTTTCTTT. Together with reference TRBV5-1 and TRBJ1-1, the CDR3 gives the full variable domain: KAGVTQTPRYLIKTRGQQVTLSCSPISGHRSVSWYQQTPGQGLQFLFEYFSETQRNKGNFPGRFSGRQFSNSRSEMNVSTLELGDSALYLCASSLLEGEAFFGQGTRLTVV.

This chain uses TRBV13 with TRBJ2-7, with a possible D match to TRBD1 (6 bases). Trimming pared 0 bases from V and 4 bases from J, leaving 13 bases between. This CDR3 spans 15 amino acids. Looked up from germline, CDR1 is PRHDT and CDR2 is FYEKMQ (reference sequence). CDR3 sequence: CASSLGRGTGYEQYF. CDR3 in DNA: TGTGCCAGCAGCTTAGGAAGGGGTACAGGGTACGAGCAGTACTTC.

The chain recombines TRBV6-1 with TRBJ2-1, with 8 bases fitting TRBD2. Germline V gene lookup returns CDR1 MNHNS and CDR2 SASEGT. V lost 7 bases and J lost 6; bases outside the gene matches: 8. The CDR3 is made up of 14 amino acids. CDR3 sequence (DNA): TGTGCCAGCACCGTGCTAGCGGGCCTCAATGAGCAGTTCTTC. Protein product: CASTVLAGLNEQFF.

The gene calls are TRBV5-1 and TRBJ1-5; D not resolved. V lost 0 bases to trimming and J lost 2 bases, with 9 bases between them. This CDR3 contains 15 residues. The V gene's germline CDR1 is SGHRS and CDR2 YFSETQ. CDR3 nucleotide sequence: TGCGCCAGCAGCTTGGGCGGGATGGGCAATCAGCCCCAGCATTTT. Amino acids: CASSLGGMGNQPQHF. Using reference TRBV5-1 and TRBJ1-5 for the parts outside the CDR3, the full variable domain is KAGVTQTPRYLIKTRGQQVTLSCSPISGHRSVSWYQQTPGQGLQFLFEYFSETQRNKGNFPGRFSGRQFSNSRSEMNVSTLELGDSALYLCASSLGGMGNQPQHFGDGTRLSIL.

The gene calls are TRBV29-1 and TRBJ2-7, with a tentative D call TRBD2 (5 bases). CDR1 and CDR2 (germline): SQVTM, ANQGSEA. The CDR3 is 16 residues long. V was clipped by 0 bases and J by 0 bases, with 15 bases between them. The chain's CDR3 is CSVEERVTGSSYEQYF. The CDR3 DNA is TGCAGCGTTGAAGAACGAGTCACGGGAAGCTCCTACGAGCAGTACTTC.

V usage is TRBV5-1 and J usage is TRBJ2-7, with TRBD1 matching over 7 bases. The CDR3 runs 15 residues. The V gene end was trimmed by 4 bases and the J gene end by 3 bases; junction bases not matched to a gene: 10. Germline CDR1 is SGHRS and CDR2 is YFSETQ. CDR3 region: CASSQRTGGYYEQYF. The CDR3 bases are TGCGCCAGCAGCCAACGGACAGGAGGTTACTACGAGCAGTACTTC. The variable domain in full, completed from reference TRBV5-1 and TRBJ2-7, reads KAGVTQTPRYLIKTRGQQVTLSCSPISGHRSVSWYQQTPGQGLQFLFEYFSETQRNKGNFPGRFSGRQFSNSRSEMNVSTLELGDSALYLCASSQRTGGYYEQYFGPGTRLTVT.